The clone carrying this TCR beta chain occurred many times. The data were taken from a study of T-cell reconstitution after alpha-beta-depleted transplantation in children. The TCRbeta library was prepared with unique molecular identifiers. TCRdb reprocessed the PCR reads via MiXCR and lists one record per CDR3 protein. The repertoire holds 200,000 to 250,000 distinct CDR3 sequences, with roughly 11% as singletons. Deletions cut 6 bases from V and 7 bases from J, with 13 bases between. The CDR3 spans 14 residues. Specimen: PBMCs, collected before TCRalphabeta/CD19-depleted stem cell transplant. This chain joins TRBV12-3 or TRBV12-4 and TRBJ1-6; D gene uncertain. The receptor was derived from a child in the first two years of life with acute myeloid leukemia, due to receive a stem cell transplant. The CDR3 nucleotides are TGTGCCAGCAGCCCCGGGGTTGACAATTCACCCCTCCACTTT. Its protein product is CASSPGVDNSPLHF.